The 7 T cell receptor beta chains in this list originate from one sample, sequenced in a study of cytomegalovirus exposure and HLA in healthy donors. Using immunoSEQ multiplex PCR, the repertoire was profiled, and TCRdb retains in-frame clones only, with some absent. The sample holds 130,000 to 150,000 clones; roughly 87% are singletons and the top ten take 4.5%. The sequencing sample was made of PBMCs. These receptors originate from a man between 18 and 29 years old in good health and CMV-seropositive.

The gene calls are TRBV29-1 and TRBJ2-1; D is perhaps TRBD2 (6 bases). Germline V gene sequence: CDR1 SQVTM, CDR2 ANQGSEA. This CDR3 comprises 12 residues. V was clipped by 7 bases and J by 7 bases, with 14 bases between them. CDR3 DNA sequence: TGCAGCGCCCGTCGGGGGTCTAATGAGCAGTTCTTC. It codes for CSARRGSNEQFF.

V gene TRBV11-3 combines with J gene TRBJ2-3; weak D call: TRBD2 (5 bases). This CDR3 has 13 residues. Trimming removed 0 bases at V and 5 bases at J, with 6 bases between. In germline, CDR1 is SGHNT, CDR2 YENEEA. CDR3 region: CASSLDRGDTQYF. The DNA for the CDR3 is TGTGCCAGCAGCTTAGATCGGGGAGATACGCAGTATTTT.

V gene TRBV28 combines with J gene TRBJ2-7, with 7 bases that match TRBD2. Germline CDR1 is MDHEN and CDR2 is SYDVKM. J lost 3 bases, V lost 8 bases, and 13 bases had no gene match. This CDR3 is 15 amino acids long. This chain's CDR3 is CASGPLLADLYEQYF. The CDR3 DNA follows: TGTGCCAGCGGCCCTCTTCTAGCGGACCTCTACGAGCAGTACTTC.

The chain has TRBV7-9 and TRBJ1-2, with TRBD1 matching 8 bases. The germline V gene encodes CDR1 SEHNR and CDR2 FQNEAQ (reference sequence). J was trimmed by 8 bases and V by 4 bases; bases with no gene match: 15. The CDR3 loop spans 16 amino acids. As DNA, the CDR3 is TGTGCCAGCAGCTCTTGGGACAGGAGGAGGGAAAGCGGCTACACCTTC. Encoded protein: CASSSWDRRRESGYTF. The full variable domain, with the rest looked up from reference TRBV7-9 and TRBJ1-2, is DTGVSQNPRHKITKRGQNVTFRCDPISEHNRLYWYRQTLGQGPEFLTYFQNEAQLEKSRLLSDRFSAERPKGSFSTLEIQRTEQGDSAMYLCASSSWDRRRESGYTFGSGTRLTVV.

This chain connects TRBV5-5 to TRBJ1-1, with D perhaps TRBD1 (6 bases). The CDR3 is 15 residues long. Trimming removed 5 bases from V and 4 bases from J, with 18 bases in between. Germline CDR1 reads SGHKS; CDR2 reads YYEKEE (reference sequence). The CDR3 DNA sequence: TGTGCCAGCAGAGAATACCCAGGGGTAACCACTGAAGCTTTCTTT. This encodes CASREYPGVTTEAFF.

To note about this clone: Distinct nucleotide sequences in the sample also encode this CDR3. V usage is TRBV5-4 and J usage is TRBJ2-3, with D unclear. Germline CDR1 and CDR2: SGHNT and YYREEE (reference sequence). The length of the CDR3 is 14 residues. V lost 0 bases to trimming and J lost 3 bases, with 8 bases between them. The CDR3 DNA reads TGTGCCAGCAGCTTGGTGGCTAGTACAGATACGCAGTATTTT. Its protein product is CASSLVASTDTQYF. The full variable domain, its missing parts supplied by reference TRBV5-4 and TRBJ2-3, is ETGVTQSPTHLIKTRGQQVTLRCSSQSGHNTVSWYQQALGQGPQFIFQYYREEENGRGNFPPRFSGLQFPNYSSELNVNALELDDSALYLCASSLVASTDTQYFGPGTRLTVL.

J is TRBJ1-2 and V is TRBV6-1; the D is unclear. This CDR3 is built from 13 residues. The V end was cut by 6 bases, the J end by 7 bases, with 15 bases between. From germline, CDR1 is MNHNS and CDR2 SASEGT. The DNA of the CDR3 is TGTGCCAGCAGGAGGGTAGGGAAGGGTGGCTACACCTTC. This codes for CASRRVGKGGYTF.